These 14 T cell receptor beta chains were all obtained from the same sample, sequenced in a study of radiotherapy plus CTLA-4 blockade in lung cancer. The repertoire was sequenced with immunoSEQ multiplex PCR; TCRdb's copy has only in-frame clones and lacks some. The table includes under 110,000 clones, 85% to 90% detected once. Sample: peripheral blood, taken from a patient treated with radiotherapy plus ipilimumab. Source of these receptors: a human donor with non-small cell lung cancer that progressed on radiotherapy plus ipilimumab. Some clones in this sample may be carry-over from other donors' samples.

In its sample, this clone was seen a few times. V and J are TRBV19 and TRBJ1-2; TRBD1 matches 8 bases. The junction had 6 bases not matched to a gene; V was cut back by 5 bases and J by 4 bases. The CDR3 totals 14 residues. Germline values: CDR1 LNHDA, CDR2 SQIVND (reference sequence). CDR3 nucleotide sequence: TGTGCCAGTAGTCGGGACAGGCCCTCCTATGGCTACACCTTC. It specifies CASSRDRPSYGYTF.

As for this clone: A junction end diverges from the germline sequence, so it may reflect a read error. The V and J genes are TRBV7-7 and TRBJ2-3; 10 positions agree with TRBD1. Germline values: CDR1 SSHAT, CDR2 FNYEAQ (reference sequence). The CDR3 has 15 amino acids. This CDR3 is CASSLEGQGSDTQYF. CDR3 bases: TGTGCTAGCAGCTTAGAGGGACAGGGGTCAGATACGCAGTATTTT.

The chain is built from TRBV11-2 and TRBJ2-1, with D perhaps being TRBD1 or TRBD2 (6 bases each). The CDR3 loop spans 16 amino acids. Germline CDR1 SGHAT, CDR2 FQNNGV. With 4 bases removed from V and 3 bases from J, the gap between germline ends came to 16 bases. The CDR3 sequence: CASSSGPGAIYNEQFF. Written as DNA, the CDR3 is TGTGCCAGCAGCTCTGGGCCGGGGGCCATCTACAATGAGCAGTTCTTC.

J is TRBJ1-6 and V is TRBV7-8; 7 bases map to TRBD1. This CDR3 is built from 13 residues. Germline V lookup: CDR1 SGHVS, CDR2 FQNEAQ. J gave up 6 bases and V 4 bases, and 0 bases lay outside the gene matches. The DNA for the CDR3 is TGTGCCAGCAGCTGGGACAGTAATTCACCCCTCCACTTT. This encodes CASSWDSNSPLHF.

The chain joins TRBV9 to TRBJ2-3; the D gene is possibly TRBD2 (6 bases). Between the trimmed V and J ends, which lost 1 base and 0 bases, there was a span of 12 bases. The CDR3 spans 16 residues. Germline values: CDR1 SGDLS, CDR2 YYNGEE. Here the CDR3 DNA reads TGTGCCAGCAGCGTAAGGGCGGGGACTAGCACAGATACGCAGTATTTT. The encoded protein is CASSVRAGTSTDTQYF.

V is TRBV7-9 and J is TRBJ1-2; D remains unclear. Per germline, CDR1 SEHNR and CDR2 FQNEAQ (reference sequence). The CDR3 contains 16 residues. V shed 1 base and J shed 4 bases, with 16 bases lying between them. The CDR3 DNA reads TGTGCCAGCAGCTTAGGAAGGGTCCAGGAGGGCTATGGCTACACCTTC. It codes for CASSLGRVQEGYGYTF.

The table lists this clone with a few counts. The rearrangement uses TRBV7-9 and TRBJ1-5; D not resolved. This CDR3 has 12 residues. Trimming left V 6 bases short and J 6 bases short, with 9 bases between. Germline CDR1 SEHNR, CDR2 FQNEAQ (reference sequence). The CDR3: CASSSTLQPQHF. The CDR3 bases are TGTGCCAGCAGTTCGACCCTTCAGCCCCAGCATTTT.

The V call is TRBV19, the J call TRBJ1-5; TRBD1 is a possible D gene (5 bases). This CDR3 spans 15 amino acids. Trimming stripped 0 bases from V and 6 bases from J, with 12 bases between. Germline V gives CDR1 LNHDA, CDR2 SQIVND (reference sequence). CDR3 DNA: TGTGCCAGTAGTATAGATCAGGGTTTCAGTCAGCCCCAGCATTTT. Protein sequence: CASSIDQGFSQPQHF.

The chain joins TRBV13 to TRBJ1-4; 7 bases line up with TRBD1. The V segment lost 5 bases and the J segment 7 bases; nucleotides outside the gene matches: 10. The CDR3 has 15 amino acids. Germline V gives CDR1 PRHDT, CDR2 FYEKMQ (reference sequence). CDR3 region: CASSQRPGQIEKLFF. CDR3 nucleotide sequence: TGTGCCAGCAGCCAGCGACCGGGACAGATTGAAAAACTGTTTTTT.

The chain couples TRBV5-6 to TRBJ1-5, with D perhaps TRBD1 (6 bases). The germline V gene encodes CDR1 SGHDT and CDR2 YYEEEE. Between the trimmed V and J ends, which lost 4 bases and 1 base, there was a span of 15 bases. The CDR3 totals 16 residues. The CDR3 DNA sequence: TGTGCCAGCAGCGCTTCCGGGACACAGAGCAATCAGCCCCAGCATTTT. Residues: CASSASGTQSNQPQHF.

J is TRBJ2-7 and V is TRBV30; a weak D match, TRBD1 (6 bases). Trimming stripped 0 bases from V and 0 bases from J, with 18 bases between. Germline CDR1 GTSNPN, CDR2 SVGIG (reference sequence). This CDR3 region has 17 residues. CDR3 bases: TGTGCCTGGAGTGTAAGTTGGGGACATTTAAGCTCCTACGAGCAGTACTTC. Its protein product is CAWSVSWGHLSSYEQYF.

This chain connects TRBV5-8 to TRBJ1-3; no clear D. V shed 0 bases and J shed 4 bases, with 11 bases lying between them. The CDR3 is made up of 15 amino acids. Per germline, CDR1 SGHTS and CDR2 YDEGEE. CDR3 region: CASSLARTAGNTIYF. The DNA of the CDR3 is TGTGCCAGCAGCTTGGCCCGGACGGCGGGAAACACCATATATTTT.

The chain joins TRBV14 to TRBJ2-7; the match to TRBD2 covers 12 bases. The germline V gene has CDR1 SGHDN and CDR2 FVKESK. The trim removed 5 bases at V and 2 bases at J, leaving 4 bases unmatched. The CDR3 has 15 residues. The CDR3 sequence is CASSYGLAGTYEQYF. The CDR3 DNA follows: TGTGCCAGCAGCTACGGACTAGCGGGGACCTACGAGCAGTACTTC. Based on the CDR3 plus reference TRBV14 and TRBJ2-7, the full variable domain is EAGVTQFPSHSVIEKGQTVTLRCDPISGHDNLYWYRRVMGKEIKFLLHFVKESKQDESGMPNNRFLAERTGGTYSTLKVQPAELEDSGVYFCASSYGLAGTYEQYFGPGTRLTVT.

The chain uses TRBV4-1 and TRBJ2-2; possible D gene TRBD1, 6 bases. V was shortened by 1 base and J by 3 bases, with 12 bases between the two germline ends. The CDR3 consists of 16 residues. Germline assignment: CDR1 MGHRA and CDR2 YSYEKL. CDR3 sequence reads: CASSQVKDRYTGELFF. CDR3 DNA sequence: TGCGCCAGCAGCCAAGTTAAGGACAGATACACCGGGGAGCTGTTTTTT.